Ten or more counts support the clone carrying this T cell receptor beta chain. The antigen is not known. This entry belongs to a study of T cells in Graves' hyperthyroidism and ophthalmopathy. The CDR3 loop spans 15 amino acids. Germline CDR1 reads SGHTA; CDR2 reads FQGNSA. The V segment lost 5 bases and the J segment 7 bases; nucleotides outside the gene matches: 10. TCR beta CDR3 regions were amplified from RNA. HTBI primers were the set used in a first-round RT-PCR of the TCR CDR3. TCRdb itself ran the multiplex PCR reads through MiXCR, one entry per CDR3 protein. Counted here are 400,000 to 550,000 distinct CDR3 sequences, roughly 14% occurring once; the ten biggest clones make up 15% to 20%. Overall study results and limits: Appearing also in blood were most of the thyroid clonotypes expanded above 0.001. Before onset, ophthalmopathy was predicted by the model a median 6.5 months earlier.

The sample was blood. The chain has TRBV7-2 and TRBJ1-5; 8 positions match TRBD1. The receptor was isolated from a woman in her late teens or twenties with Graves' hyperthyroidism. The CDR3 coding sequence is TGTGCCAGCAGCCCAGGGGGCGCGGGGAGGCAGCCCCAGCATTTT. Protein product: CASSPGGAGRQPQHF.